This TCR beta chain was profiled in a study of OX40 agonist ivuxolimab in advanced cancers. Study-wide background: Patient treatment consisted of intravenous ivuxolimab administration every 2 weeks at 0.01 to 10 mg/kg. From about 20 to 80 years was the age range, with a mean of about 54 years, and roughly 80% were male.

Study outcomes and limitations: At 0.1 to 3.0 mg/kg and by week 6, CD4+ and CD8+ T cells in the blood had expanded clonally. Average numbers of expanded clones were greater in CD8+ T cells than in CD4+.

As for this clone: The antigen remains unidentified. The DNA is omitted, as the CDR3 cannot be located on it reliably, and the CDR3 follows TCRdb's listing.

Germline values: CDR1 LNHDA, CDR2 SQIVND (reference sequence). The CDR3 length equals 13 residues, ends included. TCRdb's table, derived via immunoSEQ multiplex PCR, lists solely in-frame clones and lacks some. The table records around 3,600 clones, more than 60% of them present only once. V is TRBV19 and J is TRBJ1-5. The material was CD4+ or CD8+ T cells sorted from blood, obtained in a trial of the OX40 agonist ivuxolimab. This TCR derives from an adult with an advanced solid tumor such as melanoma, head and neck, liver or kidney cancer. CDR3 residues: CASSSGAKQPQHF.